This is a list of T cell receptor beta chains from one sample in a study of long-term antiretroviral therapy in people with HIV. Sequencing was performed with immunoSEQ multiplex PCR; in TCRdb, only in-frame clones are kept and a portion is missing. This table holds some 18,000 clones, 76% found once. The specimen was unsorted PBMCs, collected 0.5 years before starting antiretroviral therapy. The source of these receptors is a woman in her forties or fifties with HIV. The CDR3 runs from the conserved cysteine through the conserved F or W. The D gene is left open where the match is weak. Clone size, where shown, is once, few, many, or a class for clones that have expanded.

J gene	CDR3 length	clone size	V gene	D gene	CDR3 DNA	CDR3 protein
TRBJ1-2	15	-	TRBV5-6	TRBD1	TGTGCCAGCAGCTTGGAACAGGGGGCTTCCTATGGCTACACCTTC	CASSLEQGASYGYTF
TRBJ2-1	14	large	TRBV7-6	-	TGTGCCAGCAGCCCCGGGGGGACACACAATGAGCAGTTCTTC	CASSPGGTHNEQFF
TRBJ1-2	14	large	TRBV28	TRBD1	TGTGCCAGCAGTTTTCAGGGGGCGGCTACGGGCTACACCTTC	CASSFQGAATGYTF
TRBJ2-3	10	-	TRBV6-5	TRBD2	TGTGCCACCGGGGTAGCGGGGAGGTATTTT	CATGVAGRYF
TRBJ2-7	14	-	TRBV6-1	-	TGTGCCAGCAGTGCCCGGGACATGGCTGACGAGCAGTACTTC	CASSARDMADEQYF
TRBJ1-1	13	-	TRBV2	-	TGTGCCAGTGGAGGGTCAGGGTATACTGAAGCTTTCTTT	CASGGSGYTEAFF
TRBJ2-3	17	-	TRBV9	TRBD2	TGTGCCAGCAGCGTAGACCCGGGACTAGCGGGCACAGATACGCAGTATTTT	CASSVDPGLAGTDTQYF
TRBJ1-1	15	-	TRBV4-2	-	TGTGCCAGCAGCCAAGAGGCAGGGCTGAACACTGAAGCTTTCTTT	CASSQEAGLNTEAFF
TRBJ2-2	14	-	TRBV29-1	-	TGCAGCGTTGAAGGGCAGCCGAACACCGGGGAGCTGTTTTTT	CSVEGQPNTGELFF
TRBJ2-7	15	-	TRBV6-5	TRBD1	TGTGCCAGCAGTTCAACGGACAGGGGGCGCGACGAGCAGTACTTC	CASSSTDRGRDEQYF
TRBJ2-2	13	-	TRBV6-6	-	TGTGCCAGCAGCTCAGGGGTAACCGGGGAGCTGTTTTTT	CASSSGVTGELFF